These T cell receptor beta chains were read from a single sample in a study of cytomegalovirus exposure and HLA in healthy donors. Produced via immunoSEQ multiplex PCR; TCRdb's table is partial and in-frame only. This sample's table has under 50,000 clones. Sequencing was done on a sample of PBMCs. These TCRs come from a male donor in good health and CMV-seronegative. The CDR3 runs from the conserved cysteine through the conserved F or W. Fields, in order: V gene, J gene, D gene, CDR3 DNA, CDR3 protein. D genes are given only for firm matches.

TRBV25-1,TRBJ2-7,NA,TGTGCCAGCAGTGAATCCCTGGGGCACGCCTACGAGCAGTACTTC,CASSESLGHAYEQYF
TRBV29-1,TRBJ2-1,NA,TGCAGCGCCAGAGGCTCCGGATACAATGAGCAGCTCTTC,CSARGSGYNEQLF
TRBV6-5,TRBJ1-2,NA,TGTGCCAGCAGCCCTGCAGGGAACATGATTCGTGGCTACACCTTC,CASSPAGNMIRGYTF
TRBV7-7,TRBJ2-1,TRBD2,TGTGCTAGCAGCTTTACGGGGGGGCCGGGCAATGAGCAGTTCTTC,CASSFTGGPGNEQFF
TRBV4-1,TRBJ2-7,NA,TGCGCCAGCAGCCAATACGACAACGAGCAGTACTTC,CASSQYDNEQYF
TRBV28,TRBJ2-4,NA,TGTGCCAGCAGTTCGGGACTTTCAAACATTCAGTACTTC,CASSSGLSNIQYF
TRBV7-2,TRBJ2-1,NA,TGTGCCAGCAGCTGGTTGGCGGGCTACAATGAGCAGTTCTTC,CASSWLAGYNEQFF
TRBV5-4,TRBJ2-7,NA,TGTGCCAGCAGCTACGGGTCCTACGAGCAGTACTTC,CASSYGSYEQYF
TRBV4-2,TRBJ2-2,NA,TGTGCCAGCAGCCCCTCTCAGGGCACCGGGGAGCTGTTTTTT,CASSPSQGTGELFF
TRBV30,TRBJ2-7,TRBD1,TGTGCCTGGAGTGTAACGACAGGGGGGACCTACGAGCAGTACTTC,CAWSVTTGGTYEQYF
TRBV6-5,TRBJ2-5,NA,TGTGCCAGCAGTTACGGTCACAGGGAGACCCAGTACTTC,CASSYGHRETQYF
TRBV6-6,TRBJ2-3,TRBD1,TGTGCCAGCAGTCGGACAGGGCGATCCACAGATACGCAGTATTTT,CASSRTGRSTDTQYF
TRBV4-2,TRBJ1-2,TRBD1,TGTGCCAGCAGCCAAGATCAGGGGACAGGGGCTTCTAACTATGGCTACACCTTC,CASSQDQGTGASNYGYTF
TRBV25-1,TRBJ1-2,NA,TGTGCCAGCAGGGGGGAGGACAACTATGGCTACACCTTC,CASRGEDNYGYTF
TRBV15,TRBJ2-7,TRBD1,TGTGCCACCAGCAGAGATTATCTCGGGACAGGGACGTACGAGCAGTACTTC,CATSRDYLGTGTYEQYF
TRBV4-2,TRBJ1-1,NA,TGTGCCAGCAGCCCCCAAAAGGGTCGGGGTAACACTGAAGCTTTCTTT,CASSPQKGRGNTEAFF
TRBV9,TRBJ2-1,NA,TGTGCCAGCAGCGTAGGAGGGGGAGATGAGCAGTTCTTC,CASSVGGGDEQFF
TRBV19,TRBJ1-2,NA,TGTGCCAGTAGTGAAACAGGGATTCGTGGCTACACCTTC,CASSETGIRGYTF
TRBV9,TRBJ2-1,NA,TGTGCCAGCAGGTGGGGGCTCAGCAATGAGCAGTTCTTC,CASRWGLSNEQFF
TRBV6-6,TRBJ1-2,TRBD1,TGTGCCAGCAATATACAGGGGGCAGGTGGCTACACCTTC,CASNIQGAGGYTF
TRBV7-2,TRBJ1-1,NA,TGTGCCAGCAGCTTAGTAGCCTTCACTGAAGCTTTCTTT,CASSLVAFTEAFF
TRBV5-8,TRBJ2-1,NA,TGTGCCAGCAGCAATGTGGAGAACAATGAGCAGTTCTTC,CASSNVENNEQFF
TRBV7-2,TRBJ2-2,TRBD2,TGTGCCAGCAGCTGGGGACTAGCGGGGGGGCGGTACACCGGGGAGCTGTTTTTT,CASSWGLAGGRYTGELFF
TRBV6-1,TRBJ1-5,NA,TGTGCCAGCAGTGAGGTCCGGGGTCATAGCAATCAGCCCCAGCATTTT,CASSEVRGHSNQPQHF
TRBV7-3,TRBJ2-1,NA,TGTGCCAGCGGCTCGTGGGGCGGGACGAGCTCCTACAATGAGCAGTTCTTC,CASGSWGGTSSYNEQFF
TRBV4-1,TRBJ2-7,TRBD1,TGCGCCAGCAGCCAAGATCAGGACAGGGGGCACTACGAGCAGTACTTC,CASSQDQDRGHYEQYF
TRBV10-2,TRBJ2-7,TRBD1,TGCGCCAGCAGACCCGGGACAGGGGTTTTCGAGCAGTACTTC,CASRPGTGVFEQYF
TRBV4-3,TRBJ2-7,TRBD2,TGCGCCAGCAGCCAAGAAGAAAACCGGGGGGGCTACGAGCAGTACTTC,CASSQEENRGGYEQYF
TRBV29-1,TRBJ1-1,NA,TGCAGCGTGTGGGCAGGGTATAACTTGAACACTGAAGCTTTCTTT,CSVWAGYNLNTEAFF
TRBV5-1,TRBJ1-2,NA,TGCGCCAGCAGCTTGGGGACAGAGATGATCTATGGCTACACCTTC,CASSLGTEMIYGYTF
TRBV25-1,TRBJ1-4,TRBD1,TGTGCCAGCAGTGACCCGACAGGGGGGAATGAAAAACTGTTTTTT,CASSDPTGGNEKLFF
TRBV5-1,TRBJ2-7,NA,TGCGCCAGCAGCTTAGGGGGGGAGGGAGCCTACGAGCAGTACTTC,CASSLGGEGAYEQYF
TRBV6-5,TRBJ1-2,TRBD1,TGTGCCAGCAGGCGCGGGGACAGCTCTAACTATGGCTACACCTTC,CASRRGDSSNYGYTF
TRBV18,TRBJ2-3,NA,TGTGCCAGCTCACCAATACTCGTAGATACGCAGTATTTT,CASSPILVDTQYF
TRBV5-4,TRBJ2-7,TRBD1,TGTGCCAGCAGCGCAACCGGGACAGGGGTGGCGCACGAGCAGTACTTC,CASSATGTGVAHEQYF
TRBV9,TRBJ2-7,TRBD2,TGTGCCAGCAGCGTGAGACTAGCGGGGGGTGTGCAGTACTTC,CASSVRLAGGVQYF
TRBV13,TRBJ2-3,TRBD2,TGTGCCAGCACCGTGAGACTAGCGGGGGGAATCACGCAGTATTTT,CASTVRLAGGITQYF
TRBV7-9,TRBJ2-5,NA,TGTGCCAGCAGCTTGGCCGCAGGAGGGGCTCGCGAGACCCAGTACTTC,CASSLAAGGARETQYF
TRBV2,TRBJ1-2,NA,TGTGCCAGCGCAACTCGGTGGAACTATGGCTACACCTTC,CASATRWNYGYTF
TRBV4-1,TRBJ2-5,NA,TGCGCCAGCAGCCAAGTCTCTGACAACTCCATGACCCAGTACTTC,CASSQVSDNSMTQYF
TRBV7-2,TRBJ1-2,TRBD1,TGTGCCAGCAGCTTAGTGGACAGGCGGCCAGCTAACTATGGCTACACCTTC,CASSLVDRRPANYGYTF
TRBV6-4,TRBJ2-3,TRBD2,TGTGCCAGCAGTGGGACTAGCACAGATCCGCAGTATTTT,CASSGTSTDPQYF